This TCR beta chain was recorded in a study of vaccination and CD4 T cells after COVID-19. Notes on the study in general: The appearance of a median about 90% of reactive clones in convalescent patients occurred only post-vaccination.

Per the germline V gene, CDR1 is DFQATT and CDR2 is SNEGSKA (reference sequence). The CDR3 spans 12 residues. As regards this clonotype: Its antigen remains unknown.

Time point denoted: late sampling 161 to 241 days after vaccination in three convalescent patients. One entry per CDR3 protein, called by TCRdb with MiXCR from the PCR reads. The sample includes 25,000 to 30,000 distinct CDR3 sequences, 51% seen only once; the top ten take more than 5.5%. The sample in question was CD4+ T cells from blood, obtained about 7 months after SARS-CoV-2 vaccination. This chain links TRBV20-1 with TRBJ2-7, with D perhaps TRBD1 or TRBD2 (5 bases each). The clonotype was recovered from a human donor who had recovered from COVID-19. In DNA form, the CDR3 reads TGCAGCGTTGTGGGGACGCACTACGAGCAGTACTTC. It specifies CSVVGTHYEQYF.